This TCR beta chain was observed in a study of blood T cell repertoires in COVID-19. About the study: Acute and convalescent COVID-19 specimens originated in the United States, Italy and Spain. T cells, B-cell-depleted T cells, or PBMCs provided the cDNA or gDNA that served as material.

Germline V CDR1 and CDR2: LNHDA, SQIVND (reference sequence). The CDR3 is made up of 13 amino acids. The V end lost 6 bases, the J end lost 5 bases, and 10 bases lay between the germline ends. As handled by the study authors: Nucleated cell number was recorded as an estimate derived from reference gene primer amplification. Assay: immunoSEQ multiplex PCR; the TCRdb copy retains only in-frame clones and omits some. The D gene and trimming were derived from the DNA, and the V and J assignments and clone size from that table. The sample includes about 250,000 clones, 86% of them seen just once. This clone was found a few times.

The sequencing input was peripheral blood. This chain links TRBV19 with TRBJ1-4; the D is unclear. The source of this sequence is a woman at least 80 years old with COVID-19, enrolled during active disease. DNA for the CDR3: TGTGCCAGTAGCGACATCCTAAATGAAAAACTGTTTTTT. Translation gives CASSDILNEKLFF.